Sequencing of this T cell receptor (beta chain) was carried out in a study of cytomegalovirus exposure and HLA in healthy donors. Study conclusions and caveats: High specificity and sensitivity for cytomegalovirus status were reported for the classifier. Altogether, 164 TCR beta chains were recorded as cytomegalovirus-associated.

The CDR3 is made up of 15 amino acids. Per the germline V gene, CDR1 is MDHEN and CDR2 is SYDVKM. Trimming removed 5 bases from V and 3 bases from J; junction bases left unmatched: 6. Researchers ran the PCR with 60 Vbeta and 13 Jbeta primers. TCRdb keeps only in-frame clones here, not all; method: immunoSEQ multiplex PCR. The sample contains about 98,000 clones, roughly 70% of which appear only once. As to this clone: Antigen specificity is unknown.

The chain links TRBV28 to TRBJ2-7; 11 nucleotides match TRBD2. Specimen: PBMCs. This clonotype was sampled from a man in his fifties in good health and CMV-seronegative. As DNA, the CDR3 is TGTGCCAGCAGTACCGGACTAGCGGGCTTCTACGAGCAGTACTTC. The encoded protein is CASSTGLAGFYEQYF.